This T cell receptor beta chain originates from a study of long-term antiretroviral therapy in people with HIV. Running of the v3.0 immunoSEQ assay took place at survey level. Some clones are missing from TCRdb's copy, which holds only in-frame ones; the method was immunoSEQ multiplex PCR. The sample lists 20,000 to 25,000 clones, 90% to 95% occurring once. Per the germline V gene, CDR1 is SGHRS and CDR2 is YFSETQ. V lost 0 bases and J 4 bases, leaving 13 bases between the germline ends. CDR3 length: 15 amino acids. V is TRBV5-1 and J is TRBJ1-1; D possibly corresponds to TRBD1 (6 bases). This specimen was unsorted PBMCs, taken 4.4 years after starting antiretroviral therapy. This TCR was sampled from a woman aged 50 to 65 with HIV. CDR3 nucleotides: TGCGCCAGCAGCTTGGTGGCGGGGGGCGGCACTGAAGCTTTCTTT. It specifies CASSLVAGGGTEAFF.